A selection of T cell receptor beta chains follows, all from one sample in a study of control samples from healthy donors and cancer patients. Data came from immunoSEQ multiplex PCR; TCRdb stores just in-frame clones and leaves some out. The sample carries some 64,000 clones, 70% to 90% recorded once. Sequencing was carried out using PBMCs. The receptor source for this set is a woman aged 45-65 years with head and neck cancer. The CDR3 runs from the conserved cysteine through the conserved F or W. A D gene is named only where the DNA matches it firmly. Clone size, where shown, is once, few, many, or a class for clones that have expanded.

j_call v_call d_call clone_size cdr3_nt cdr3_aa
TRBJ2-3 TRBV7-9 - - TGTGCCAGCAGCTTAGGGTCAGCGCAGTATTTT CASSLGSAQYF
TRBJ2-7 TRBV10-3 - few TGTGCCATCAGTGACTCGGACAGAAGTACCTACGAGCAGTACTTC CAISDSDRSTYEQYF
TRBJ2-5 TRBV11-3 - - TGTGCCAGCAGCTTAGATGGGGGGTTTCAAGAGACCCAGTACTTC CASSLDGGFQETQYF
TRBJ2-4 TRBV19 TRBD1 - TGTGCCAGTAGTCACCGGGACAGGGGGGCCCTAGCCAAAAACATTCAGTACTTC CASSHRDRGALAKNIQYF
TRBJ1-1 TRBV25-1 TRBD1 - TGTGCCAGCAGTGACCCGGGACAGGGGAACACTGAAGCTTTCTTT CASSDPGQGNTEAFF
TRBJ1-6 TRBV7-9 - - TGTGCCAGCAGCTCCGGGGGGGGTCCGCGACGGGAGTCACCCCTCCACTTT CASSSGGGPRRESPLHF
TRBJ2-7 TRBV7-2 TRBD1 - TGTGCCAGCAGCCCCCGACAGGGGAAGTACGAGCAGTACTTC CASSPRQGKYEQYF
TRBJ2-5 TRBV9 TRBD2 - TGTGCCAGCAGCCCCCGACTAGCGGGCCGAGAGACCCAGTACTTC CASSPRLAGRETQYF
TRBJ1-1 TRBV29-1 TRBD1 - TGCAGCGTTGCTCGGACAGGGGGTGATGGAACTTTCTTT CSVARTGGDGTFF
TRBJ2-7 TRBV19 - - TGTGCCAGTAGTATAGGTCAGCCTTCCTACGAGCAGTACTTC CASSIGQPSYEQYF
TRBJ1-1 TRBV6-6 TRBD1 - TGTGCCAGCAGGCAGGGACAGAAGAACACTGAAGCTTTCTTT CASRQGQKNTEAFF
TRBJ2-7 TRBV6-5 - - TGTGCCAGCAGTTACGGGAAAATTCCCTACGAGCAGTACTTC CASSYGKIPYEQYF
TRBJ2-1 TRBV6-6 - once TGTGCCAGCACCGGTGGGGGGTCGAATGAGCAGTTCTTC CASTGGGSNEQFF
TRBJ2-1 TRBV7-2 - - TGTGCCAGCAGCTTCAGGGATGAGCAGTTCTTC CASSFRDEQFF
TRBJ2-2 TRBV15 TRBD2 - TGTGCCACCAGCAGAGGGGGACTAGCGGGGGCCACCGGGGAGCTGTTTTTT CATSRGGLAGATGELFF
TRBJ2-7 TRBV6-1 TRBD1 - TGTGCCAGCAGTGATGAGACAGGGAGCTCCTACGAGCAGTACTTC CASSDETGSSYEQYF
TRBJ2-3 TRBV4-1 - - TGCGCCGGCAGCCAAGGGAAGCGCAAGGTTGGGGGATACGCAGTATTT CAGSQGKRKVGGYAVF
TRBJ1-6 TRBV5-4 - once TGTGCCAGCAGCTTGGGGGGGGGCGGAACGGGTAATTCACCCCTCCACTTT CASSLGGGGTGNSPLHF
TRBJ2-5 TRBV30 - once TGTGCCTGGAGTGCAAGCGGAGGGGAGACCCAGTACTTC CAWSASGGETQYF
TRBJ1-2 TRBV2 - few TGTGCCAGCAGTGAAGCGCTTGGGTCTTACACCTTC CASSEALGSYTF
TRBJ2-5 TRBV7-3 - - TGTGCCAGCAGCCCCCGGATGGGTCAGACCCAGTACTTC CASSPRMGQTQYF
TRBJ1-6 TRBV20-1 - - TGCAGTGCTAGTGATAGGGGTAATAATTCACCCCTCCACTTT CSASDRGNNSPLHF
TRBJ1-1 TRBV7-2 - few TGTGCCAGCAGCCCGTCTGCCCCGAACACTGAAGCTTTCTTT CASSPSAPNTEAFF
TRBJ2-7 TRBV2 TRBD2 few TGTGCCAGCAGTGAAGGGTTAGCGGGGCTTCAGCAGTACTTC CASSEGLAGLQQYF
TRBJ2-1 TRBV7-2 TRBD2 - TGTGCCAGCAGCTTACTTGCGGGGGGCCTTTGGTATGAGCAGTTCTTC CASSLLAGGLWYEQFF
TRBJ2-5 TRBV29-1 TRBD1 - TGCAGCGTTGTGGGGGAGGGACAGGGGGCTCTGGAGACCCAGTACTTC CSVVGEGQGALETQYF
TRBJ1-6 TRBV14 - - TGTGCCAGCAGCCCCGGGAGAAATTCACCCCTCCACTTT CASSPGRNSPLHF
TRBJ2-1 TRBV27 - - TGTGCCAGCAGTTTCCGGGAGTCCGATACGTTACGTCAAGAGAGCGGCTCCTACAATGAGCAGTTCTTC CASSFRESDTLRQESGSYNEQFF
TRBJ1-3 TRBV7-2 - - TGTGCCAGCAGCTCTTTTGTCCGGGACACCTCTGGAAACACCATATATTTT CASSSFVRDTSGNTIYF
TRBJ1-1 TRBV9 - - TGTGCCAGCAGCGTAGACGGGGCTCTTTTGCAGACTGAAGCTTTCTTT CASSVDGALLQTEAFF
TRBJ2-1 TRBV7-2 TRBD2 - TGTGCCAGCAGCTTTCTTAGCGGGGGGGCCGTCAATGAGCAGTTCTTC CASSFLSGGAVNEQFF
TRBJ2-1 TRBV5-1 TRBD2 - TGCGCCAGCAGCTTGGGACTAGCGGGGGGGCACAATGAGCAGTTCTTC CASSLGLAGGHNEQFF
TRBJ2-1 TRBV7-9 - - TGTGCCAGCAGCTTAGGGTCCAGTGGGCGATTCGAAGGTGAGCAGTTCTTC CASSLGSSGRFEGEQFF
TRBJ1-6 TRBV4-2 - once TGTGCCAGCAGCCAAGATACCCGCTCCTATAATTCACCCCTCCACTTT CASSQDTRSYNSPLHF
TRBJ1-1 TRBV5-1 - few TGCGCCAGCAGCTTGGTTCTGAACACTGAAGCTTTCTTT CASSLVLNTEAFF
TRBJ2-7 TRBV10-3 TRBD2 - TGTGCCATCAAGGAGCCGGCGGGGGGGGCCAACCCCTACGAGCAGTACTTC CAIKEPAGGANPYEQYF
TRBJ2-2 TRBV5-1 - few TGCGCCAGCAGTCCTAGGATGACCGGGGAGCTGTTTTTT CASSPRMTGELFF
TRBJ2-7 TRBV2 - - TGTGCCAGCAGCCATACGGACCCAGGGGCGCTCGACGAGCAGTACTTC CASSHTDPGALDEQYF
TRBJ2-3 TRBV5-5 - - TGTGCCAGCAGCTTGGAGGAACTAGCAGATACGCAGTATTTT CASSLEELADTQYF
TRBJ1-5 TRBV5-3 - - TGTGCCAGAAGCTGCACACCGAGCAATCAGCCCCAGCATTTT CARSCTPSNQPQHF
TRBJ1-1 TRBV5-4 - - TGTGCCAGCAGCTTCCTGGACATGAACACTGAAGCTTTCTTT CASSFLDMNTEAFF
TRBJ2-5 TRBV19 TRBD2 - TGTGCCAGTAGTATAGGGGGACTAGCGGGGCAAGAGACCCAGTACTTC CASSIGGLAGQETQYF
TRBJ2-1 TRBV6-2/TRBV6-3 TRBD1 - TGTGCCAGCAGTTACCTCCGGGACAGGGGGCATGAGCAGTTCTTC CASSYLRDRGHEQFF
TRBJ2-7 TRBV7-2 TRBD2 - TGTGCCAGCAGCCCCCACGGGGGGTACGAGCAGTACTTC CASSPHGGYEQYF
TRBJ1-5 TRBV9 - - TGTGCCAGCAGCGTAGATGGGCGGACCAATCAGCCCCAGCATTTT CASSVDGRTNQPQHF